The entry below gives a single T cell receptor (beta chain) sequence along with its context. Study processing details: Reference gene primer amplification yielded estimated nucleated cell counts. The protocol was immunoSEQ multiplex PCR, while the TCRdb copy is restricted to in-frame clones and leaves out a portion. V, J and clone size reflect that table, while D and trimming were determined from the DNA. The table includes a few hundred thousand clones, about 90% detected once. This entry comes from a study of blood T cell repertoires in COVID-19. The wider study: Samples representing acute and convalescent COVID-19 were sourced from the United States, Italy and Spain.

CDR1 and CDR2 from the germline V gene are MDHEN and SYDVKM. The V gene end was trimmed by 1 base and the J gene end by 3 bases; junction bases not matched to a gene: 3. This CDR3 spans 15 amino acids. This chain uses TRBV28 with TRBJ2-7; 10 bases agree with TRBD2. The source is a man older than 75 with acute or convalescent COVID-19. Sequencing used peripheral blood. The CDR3 DNA reads TGTGCCAGCAGTTTATTCGGGACTAGCGTCTACGAGCAGTACTTC. Protein product: CASSLFGTSVYEQYF.